Listed below are T cell receptor beta chains from one sample, sequenced in a study of early T cells in non-severe SARS-CoV-2 infection. TCRdb used MiXCR to reprocess the 5' RACE reads, holding one entry per CDR3 protein. This repertoire shows 86,000 or so distinct CDR3 sequences, around an eighth found once; its top ten account for about 3%. Sequenced input: whole blood. These TCRs come from an adult who was a healthcare worker with PCR-confirmed SARS-CoV-2 infection or an uninfected control (not recorded which). Both conserved end residues are part of each CDR3. The D gene is left open where the match is weak. Not every row has a clone size; where given, it reads once, few, many or a size class.

>TRBV19|TRBJ2-6|11|-|many
CATWGANVLTF
TGTGCCACCTGGGGGGCCAACGTCCTGACTTTC
>TRBV29-1|TRBJ2-4|18|-|many
CSVEDEPLGSSGKNIQYF
TGCAGCGTTGAAGATGAGCCCCTCGGGTCCTCAGGCAAAAACATTCAGTACTTC
>TRBV19|TRBJ2-2|15|TRBD2|many
CASRTSGRTTGELFF
TGTGCCAGTAGAACTAGCGGGAGGACCACCGGGGAGCTGTTTTTT
>TRBV12-3/TRBV12-4|TRBJ2-2|12|TRBD1|few
CASRQGAGELFF
TGTGCCAGCAGGCAGGGGGCCGGGGAGCTGTTTTTT
>TRBV7-9|TRBJ1-3|15|-|-
CASSLTAGRGGTIYF
TGTGCCAGCAGCCTTACCGCAGGCCGAGGGGGCACCATATATTTT
>TRBV20-1|TRBJ1-1|14|-|many
CSALRGWGNTEAFF
TGCAGTGCCCTTAGGGGGTGGGGGAACACTGAAGCTTTCTTT
>TRBV21-1|TRBJ1-2|15|-|few
CASSKDRGDGWGYTF
TGTGCCAGCAGCAAAGACCGGGGCGACGGTTGGGGCTACACCTTC
>TRBV9|TRBJ2-3|14|-|-
CASTKLASTDTQYF
TGTGCCAGTACCAAGCTAGCTAGCACAGATACGCAGTATTTT
>TRBV20-1|TRBJ1-3|16|-|-
CSARDQAGSRGNTIYF
TGCAGTGCTAGAGATCAGGCGGGGTCGAGAGGAAACACCATATATTTT
>TRBV19|TRBJ2-7|15|TRBD2|many
CASSLGSGASYEQYF
TGTGCCAGTAGTCTCGGTAGCGGGGCCTCCTACGAGCAGTACTTC
>TRBV18|TRBJ1-6|14|-|few
CASSLRVAGSPLHF
TGTGCCAGCTCACTCAGGGTCGCTGGTTCACCCCTCCACTTT
>TRBV29-1|TRBJ1-1|15|-|-
CSVDPRAVANTEAFF
TGCAGCGTTGATCCAAGGGCAGTCGCGAACACTGAAGCTTTCTTT
>TRBV27|TRBJ2-7|10|-|many
CASGNYEQYF
TGTGCCAGCGGAAATTACGAGCAGTACTTC
>TRBV29-1|TRBJ1-1|15|-|-
CSVEEADRRNTEAFF
TGCAGCGTTGAAGAGGCAGATCGACGGAACACTGAAGCTTTCTTT
>TRBV4-1|TRBJ2-2|16|-|many
CASSQDPAENTGELFF
TGCGCCAGCAGCCAAGATCCGGCAGAGAACACCGGGGAGCTGTTTTTT
>TRBV6-1|TRBJ2-1|18|-|many
CASSVGGIGTGTSNEQFF
TGTGCCAGCAGTGTGGGGGGGATAGGGACAGGTACGAGCAATGAGCAGTTCTTC
>TRBV12-3/TRBV12-4|TRBJ2-3|16|TRBD2|-
CASSGGLAGSTDTQYF
TGTGCCAGCAGTGGGGGACTAGCGGGGAGCACAGATACGCAGTATTTT
>TRBV4-2|TRBJ2-1|15|-|many
CASSQEVGPRHEQFF
TGTGCCAGCAGCCAAGAGGTGGGCCCGCGCCATGAGCAGTTCTTC
>TRBV20-1|TRBJ2-1|15|TRBD2|many
CSARDPGTRGYEQFF
TGCAGTGCTAGAGATCCAGGGACTAGAGGATATGAGCAGTTCTTC
>TRBV29-1|TRBJ1-2|15|TRBD1|-
CSVEDPTGVDYGYTF
TGCAGCGTTGAAGATCCGACAGGGGTAGACTATGGCTACACCTTC
>TRBV11-2|TRBJ2-5|12|-|-
CASSPYGETQYF
TGTGCCAGCAGCCCCTATGGAGAGACCCAGTACTTC
>TRBV12-5|TRBJ1-2|13|-|few
CASGLSGVGGYTF
TGTGCTAGCGGTTTGTCAGGGGTTGGTGGCTACACCTTC
>TRBV3-1|TRBJ2-7|13|-|-
CASSDRAPNEQYF
TGTGCCAGCAGCGACCGGGCCCCGAACGAGCAGTACTTC
>TRBV2|TRBJ1-2|13|-|many
CASRATGNYGYTF
TGTGCCAGCAGAGCGACGGGAAACTATGGCTACACCTTC
>TRBV12-3/TRBV12-4|TRBJ1-3|14|TRBD1|-
CASSIRGAGNTIYF
TGTGCCAGCAGTATCAGGGGGGCTGGAAACACCATATATTTT
>TRBV4-1|TRBJ2-7|14|-|few
CASSHEEVAYEQYF
TGCGCCAGCAGCCACGAAGAGGTTGCCTACGAGCAGTACTTC
>TRBV7-9|TRBJ1-2|16|TRBD1|few
CASGVTWTGREYGYTF
TGTGCCAGCGGCGTAACTTGGACAGGGCGAGAGTATGGCTACACCTTC
>TRBV5-1|TRBJ2-2|15|-|many
CASSSWRDNTGELFF
TGCGCCAGCAGCTCCTGGCGGGATAACACCGGGGAGCTGTTTTTT
>TRBV7-2|TRBJ2-5|13|-|few
CASSFVSQETQYF
TGTGCCAGCAGCTTTGTCTCCCAAGAGACCCAGTACTTC
>TRBV5-1|TRBJ2-6|19|TRBD2|few
CASRSTSGRATSGANVLTF
TGCGCCAGCAGATCCACTAGCGGGAGGGCCACTTCCGGGGCCAACGTCCTGACTTTC
>TRBV29-1|TRBJ2-7|13|-|many
CSVISNGAYEQYF
TGCAGCGTTATTAGCAACGGAGCCTACGAGCAGTACTTC
>TRBV30|TRBJ2-1|15|TRBD2|-
CAWSVAGGPYNEQFF
TGTGCCTGGAGTGTAGCGGGGGGGCCGTACAATGAGCAGTTCTTC
>TRBV5-6|TRBJ2-7|15|TRBD1|many
CASFLAGTGSYEQYF
TGTGCCAGCTTTTTGGCCGGGACAGGCAGCTACGAGCAGTACTTC
>TRBV11-3|TRBJ2-7|15|-|few
CASSQQAALPYEQYF
TGTGCCAGCAGCCAGCAGGCGGCCCTCCCCTACGAGCAGTACTTC
>TRBV4-1|TRBJ2-7|14|-|few
CASSQGGAGHEQYF
TGCGCCAGCAGCCAAGGGGGGGCGGGGCATGAGCAGTACTTC
>TRBV7-3|TRBJ2-2|14|-|-
CASSPDLITGELFF
TGTGCCAGCAGCCCGGACCTTATCACCGGGGAGCTGTTTTTT
>TRBV6-1|TRBJ1-4|15|TRBD1|many
CASRAGTGGFEKLFF
TGTGCCAGCAGGGCAGGGACAGGGGGTTTTGAAAAACTGTTTTTT
>TRBV18|TRBJ1-1|15|-|-
CASPPPRGPGAEAFF
TGTGCCAGCCCACCACCGAGGGGCCCTGGAGCTGAAGCTTTCTTT
>TRBV7-8|TRBJ1-5|16|-|-
CASSLGGTHSNQPQHF
TGTGCCAGCAGCTTAGGCGGGACACACAGCAATCAGCCCCAGCATTTT
>TRBV11-2|TRBJ2-1|16|TRBD2|-
CASSLVGLASRNEQFF
TGTGCCAGCAGCTTAGTGGGACTAGCGTCAAGGAATGAGCAGTTCTTC
>TRBV6-2/TRBV6-3|TRBJ2-7|15|-|many
CASSYSKTATYEQYF
TGTGCCAGCAGTTACTCGAAGACGGCTACCTACGAGCAGTACTTC
>TRBV7-9|TRBJ2-1|13|-|-
CASSSPGAPEQFF
TGTGCCAGCAGCTCCCCCGGGGCCCCCGAGCAGTTCTTC
>TRBV30|TRBJ2-1|12|-|few
CAQVRGGNEQFF
TGTGCCCAGGTTAGGGGCGGCAATGAGCAGTTCTTC
>TRBV29-1|TRBJ2-6|13|-|-
CSVRPPGANVLTF
TGCAGCGTTCGTCCTCCTGGGGCCAACGTCCTGACTTTC
>TRBV6-1|TRBJ2-3|17|-|-
CASSEWIVEGSTDTQYF
TGTGCCAGCAGTGAATGGATCGTGGAGGGTAGCACAGATACGCAGTATTTT
>TRBV4-2|TRBJ1-1|16|-|many
CASSQPGRLMNTEAFF
TGTGCCAGCAGCCAACCCGGACGGCTCATGAACACTGAAGCTTTCTTT
>TRBV29-1|TRBJ1-4|10|-|many
CSVWNEKLFF
TGCAGCGTGTGGAATGAAAAACTGTTTTTT
>TRBV5-6|TRBJ1-3|17|-|-
CASSRWGDTSSGNTIYF
TGTGCCAGCAGCCGGTGGGGTGACACTAGCTCTGGAAACACCATATATTTT
>TRBV2|TRBJ2-2|15|-|-
CASRAGTHNTGELFF
TGTGCCAGCAGAGCCGGGACTCACAACACCGGGGAGCTGTTTTTT
>TRBV12-5|TRBJ1-1|21|-|few
CASGLVKQGTNLVEENTEAFF
TGTGCTAGTGGTTTGGTAAAACAGGGAACGAACCTAGTAGAAGAGAACACTGAAGCTTTCTTT
>TRBV19|TRBJ2-3|13|TRBD2|-
CASRTGGADTQYF
TGTGCCAGTAGGACGGGGGGAGCCGATACGCAGTATTTT
>TRBV2|TRBJ1-5|15|TRBD1|many
CASSEEGASNQPQHF
TGTGCCAGCAGTGAAGAGGGGGCCAGCAATCAGCCCCAGCATTTT
>TRBV5-1|TRBJ1-4|15|TRBD1|many
CASSRTGESDEKLFF
TGCGCCAGCAGCCGGACAGGGGAGAGTGATGAAAAACTGTTTTTT
>TRBV12-3/TRBV12-4|TRBJ2-2|13|TRBD2|few
CASTNAGAGELFF
TGTGCCAGCACCAACGCGGGAGCCGGGGAGCTGTTTTTT
>TRBV27|TRBJ1-1|13|-|-
CASLNDRNTEAFF
TGTGCCAGCTTAAACGACAGAAACACTGAAGCTTTCTTT